Detailed here is one T cell receptor beta chain. Clinical histories supplied by participants themselves formed the basis of cohort assignment. Either two negative PCRs, clearance, or symptom resolution qualified Cohort 3 donors as recovered. The data are from a study of blood T cell repertoires in COVID-19. Study-level information: PBMCs, B-cell-depleted T cells, or T cells provided the cDNA or gDNA that made up the material.

Original handling: For nucleated cells, counts were estimated from reference gene primer amplification. Assay used: immunoSEQ multiplex PCR; TCRdb lists only in-frame clones, some missing. V and J calls and clone size follow that table, whereas D and trimming were derived from the DNA. Of 140,000 to 150,000 clones listed, 75% to 90% are singletons. This CDR3 is built from 14 residues. Trimming pared 3 bases from V and 6 bases from J, leaving 15 bases between. Germline V gene lookup returns CDR1 SNHLY and CDR2 FYNNEI. Sequencing was done on a sample of PBMCs or T cells enriched from blood (not recorded which). This receptor was identified in a man aged 45 to 65 who had recovered from COVID-19. The chain recombines TRBV2 with TRBJ2-7, with D perhaps matching TRBD2 (5 bases). CDR3: CASSDNWGDGEQYF. The CDR3 DNA is TGTGCCAGCAGTGATAATTGGGGAGATGGCGAGCAGTACTTC. Based on the CDR3 plus reference TRBV2 and TRBJ2-7, the full variable domain is EPEVTQTPSHQVTQMGQEVILRCVPISNHLYFYWYRQILGQKVEFLVSFYNNEISEKSEIFDDQFSVERPDGSNFTLKIRSTKLEDSAMYFCASSDNWGDGEQYFGPGTRLTVT.